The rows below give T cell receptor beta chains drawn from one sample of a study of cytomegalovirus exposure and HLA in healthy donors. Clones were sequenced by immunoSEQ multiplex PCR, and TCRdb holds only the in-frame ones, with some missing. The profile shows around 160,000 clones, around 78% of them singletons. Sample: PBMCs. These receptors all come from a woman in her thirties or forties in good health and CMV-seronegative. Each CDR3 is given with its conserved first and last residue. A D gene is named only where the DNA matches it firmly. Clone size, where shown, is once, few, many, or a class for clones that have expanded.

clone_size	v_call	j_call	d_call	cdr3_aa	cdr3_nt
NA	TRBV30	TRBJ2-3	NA	CAWTGGKGVTDTQYF	TGTGCCTGGACTGGCGGAAAGGGAGTTACAGATACGCAGTATTTT
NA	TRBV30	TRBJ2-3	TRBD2	CAWETAGGSDTQYF	TGTGCCTGGGAAACAGCGGGAGGATCAGATACGCAGTATTTT
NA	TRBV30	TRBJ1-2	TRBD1	CAWSVRRGQGVLAFYGYTF	TGTGCCTGGAGTGTACGAAGAGGGCAGGGGGTCCTAGCCTTCTATGGCTACACCTTC
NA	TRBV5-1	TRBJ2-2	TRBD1	CASSPMNRGATGELFF	TGCGCCAGCAGCCCAATGAACAGGGGTGCGACCGGGGAGCTGTTTTTT
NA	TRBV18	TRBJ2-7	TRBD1	CASSPTGGKVYEQYF	TGTGCCAGCTCACCGACAGGGGGGAAAGTTTACGAGCAGTACTTC
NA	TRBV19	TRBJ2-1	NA	CASSIGEGRPYNEQFF	TGTGCCAGTAGTATAGGAGAGGGGAGGCCGTACAATGAGCAGTTCTTC
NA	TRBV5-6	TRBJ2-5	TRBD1	CASSLGQGETQYF	TGTGCCAGCAGCCTCGGACAGGGAGAGACCCAGTACTTC
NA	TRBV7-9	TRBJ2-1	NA	CASSLTGTGYEQFF	TGTGCCAGCAGCCTAACCGGGACTGGGTATGAGCAGTTCTTC
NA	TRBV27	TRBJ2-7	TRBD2	CASSSGTSVHEQYF	TGTGCCAGCAGTTCCGGGACTAGCGTCCACGAGCAGTACTTC
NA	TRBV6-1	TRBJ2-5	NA	CASSEDLRKETQYF	TGTGCCAGCAGTGAAGATCTCAGGAAAGAGACCCAGTACTTC
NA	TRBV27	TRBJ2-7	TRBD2	CASRRGLAGVPYEQYF	TGTGCCAGCAGGCGTGGTCTAGCGGGAGTACCCTACGAGCAGTACTTC
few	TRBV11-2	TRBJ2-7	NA	CASSLGHGDPYEQYF	TGTGCCAGCAGCTTAGGTCACGGGGATCCCTACGAGCAGTACTTC
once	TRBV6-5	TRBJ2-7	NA	CASSYSGRAHSYEQYF	TGTGCCAGCAGTTACTCGGGCAGGGCTCATTCCTACGAGCAGTACTTC
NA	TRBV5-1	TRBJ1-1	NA	CASSLRGENTEAFF	TGCGCCAGCAGCCTTCGGGGTGAGAACACTGAAGCTTTCTTT
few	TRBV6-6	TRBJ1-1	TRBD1	CASSPTGGNTEAFF	TGTGCCAGCAGTCCGACAGGGGGGAACACTGAAGCTTTCTTT
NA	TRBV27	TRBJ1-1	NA	CASSLSGRGFAAFF	TGTGCCAGCAGTTTATCGGGCAGGGGCTTCGCAGCTTTCTTT
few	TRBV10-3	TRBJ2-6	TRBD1	CAIRGGMGQGASGANVLTF	TGTGCCATCAGGGGGGGGATGGGACAGGGGGCCTCTGGGGCCAACGTCCTGACTTTC
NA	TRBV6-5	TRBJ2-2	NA	CASSRTGTGELFF	TGTGCCAGCAGTCGGACGGGGACCGGGGAGCTGTTTTTT
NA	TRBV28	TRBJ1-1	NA	CASSWLVAGDTEAFF	TGTGCCAGCAGTTGGTTAGTGGCAGGGGACACTGAAGCTTTCTTT
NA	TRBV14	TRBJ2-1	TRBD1	CASSFRDRAVNEQFF	TGTGCCAGCAGCTTCCGGGACAGGGCAGTGAATGAGCAGTTCTTC
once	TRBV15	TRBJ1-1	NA	CATSTGVSNTEAFF	TGTGCCACCAGCACAGGGGTTTCGAACACTGAAGCTTTCTTT
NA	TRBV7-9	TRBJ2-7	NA	CASSFATDEQYF	TGTGCCAGCAGCTTTGCGACAGACGAGCAGTACTTC
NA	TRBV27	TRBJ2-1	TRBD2	CASSFWTSGNEQFF	TGTGCCAGCAGTTTTTGGACTAGCGGGAATGAGCAGTTCTTC
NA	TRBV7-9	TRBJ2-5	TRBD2	CASSLGGRAPETQYF	TGTGCCAGCAGCTTAGGCGGGAGGGCCCCAGAGACCCAGTACTTC
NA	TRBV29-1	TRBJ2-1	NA	CSASGGTGGSEQFF	TGCAGCGCATCTGGCGGAACTGGAGGTAGTGAGCAGTTCTTC
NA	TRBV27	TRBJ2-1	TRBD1	CASSLRYPGTDNYNEQFF	TGTGCCAGCAGTTTAAGGTACCCCGGGACAGATAACTACAATGAGCAGTTCTTC
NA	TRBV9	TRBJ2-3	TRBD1	CASSAWDRQTDTQYF	TGTGCCAGCAGCGCCTGGGACAGGCAGACAGATACGCAGTATTTT
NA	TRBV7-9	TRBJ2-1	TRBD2	CASSPTSGVNNEQFF	TGTGCCAGCAGCCCGACTAGCGGAGTCAACAATGAGCAGTTCTTC
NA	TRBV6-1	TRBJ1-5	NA	CASRADRTSNQPQHF	TGTGCCAGCAGGGCCGACAGGACTAGCAATCAGCCCCAGCATTTT
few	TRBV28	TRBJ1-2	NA	CASSLPLTGRGGVYTF	TGTGCCAGCAGTCTGCCCTTGACAGGAAGGGGGGGAGTCTACACCTTC
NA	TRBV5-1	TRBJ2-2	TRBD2	CASIRGPSGHTGELFF	TGCGCCAGCATCCGAGGGCCTAGCGGGCACACCGGGGAGCTGTTTTTT
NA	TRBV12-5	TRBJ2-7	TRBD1	CASGSGTGGEQYF	TGTGCTAGTGGTTCCGGGACAGGGGGCGAGCAGTACTTC
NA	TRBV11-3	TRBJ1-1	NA	CASSLYRNTEAFF	TGTGCCAGCAGCCTATACCGGAACACTGAAGCTTTCTTT